A selection of T cell receptor beta chains follows, all from one sample in a study of regulatory T cells in long-lasting Graves disease. TCRdb reprocessed the multiplex PCR reads with MiXCR, giving one entry per CDR3 protein. Here the sample spans around 240,000 distinct CDR3 sequences, about 17% being singletons. Separately, the same data were catalogued under a study of T cells in Graves' hyperthyroidism and ophthalmopathy.

Sequences were derived from peripheral blood mononuclear cells (PBMCs), sampled at new diagnosis, from a patient treated with antithyroid drugs. The receptors stem from a woman between 25 and 40 years old with Graves disease. Both conserved end residues are part of each CDR3. Each record gives: J gene, D gene, V gene, clone size, CDR3 protein, CDR3 DNA. A D gene is named only where the DNA matches it firmly. Clone size is shown for a subset of rows, as once, few, many or a class of expanded clone.

>TRBJ2-1|-|TRBV7-9|few
CASSLIAYNEQFF
TGTGCCAGCAGCTTAATTGCGTACAATGAGCAGTTCTTC
>TRBJ2-7|TRBD2|TRBV6-2/TRBV6-3|once
CASSPLAGGGEQYF
TGTGCCAGCAGCCCATTAGCGGGGGGCGGCGAGCAGTACTTC
>TRBJ1-1|-|TRBV5-1|many
CASSFRGTEAFF
TGCGCCAGCAGCTTCCGGGGAACTGAAGCTTTCTTT
>TRBJ2-3|TRBD1|TRBV19|many
CASSIRLRTGYRDTQYF
TGTGCCAGTAGTATCCGTTTGAGGACAGGATATCGAGATACGCAGTATTTT
>TRBJ1-6|TRBD1|TRBV7-9|many
CASSQGDRPNSPLHF
TGTGCCAGCAGCCAGGGGGACAGGCCTAATTCACCCCTCCACTTT
>TRBJ2-1|TRBD1|TRBV20-1|many
CSAPGQGGPYNEQFF
TGCAGTGCGCCGGGACAGGGGGGACCCTACAATGAGCAGTTCTTC
>TRBJ2-2|TRBD2|TRBV4-2|many
CASSQDRPGGYTGELFF
TGTGCCAGCAGCCAAGATCGCCCCGGGGGGTACACCGGGGAGCTGTTTTTT
>TRBJ1-1|-|TRBV7-9|many
CASSLGGWTEAFF
TGTGCCAGCAGCTTAGGGGGGTGGACTGAAGCTTTCTTT
>TRBJ2-3|-|TRBV11-2|many
CASSFADTQYF
TGTGCCAGCAGCTTTGCGGATACGCAGTATTTT
>TRBJ1-1|TRBD1|TRBV5-6|many
CASSLGRGNVNTEAFF
TGTGCCAGCAGCTTGGGCAGGGGGAATGTGAACACTGAAGCTTTCTTT
>TRBJ2-5|-|TRBV5-1|many
CASSQNQETQYF
TGCGCCAGCAGCCAAAACCAAGAGACCCAGTACTTC
>TRBJ1-1|-|TRBV27|many
CASSSTEGAEAFF
TGTGCCAGCAGTTCCACCGAGGGGGCTGAAGCTTTCTTT
>TRBJ1-1|TRBD1|TRBV10-2|-
CASSWDRDNTEAFF
TGCGCCAGCAGCTGGGACAGGGATAACACTGAAGCTTTCTTT
>TRBJ2-1|-|TRBV20-1|many
CSARGKDSSYNEQFF
TGCAGTGCTAGAGGAAAGGACAGTTCCTACAATGAGCAGTTCTTC
>TRBJ2-4|-|TRBV2|many
CASSLNRQYF
TGTGCCAGCAGTTTGAACAGACAGTACTTC
>TRBJ1-2|-|TRBV15|many
CATSEPNYGYTF
TGTGCCACCAGTGAGCCTAACTATGGCTACACCTTC
>TRBJ1-4|-|TRBV20-1|many
CSARQATNEKLFF
TGCAGTGCTAGACAGGCAACTAATGAAAAACTGTTTTTT
>TRBJ2-1|TRBD2|TRBV27|many
CASSLGLAGAYHNEQFF
TGTGCCAGCAGCCTCGGACTAGCGGGGGCTTACCACAATGAGCAGTTCTTC
>TRBJ2-7|-|TRBV6-5|-
CASSYGTGAQYF
TGTGCCAGCAGTTACGGAACAGGAGCGCAGTACTTC
>TRBJ2-5|TRBD2|TRBV15|many
CATSTGLAGAETQYF
TGTGCCACCAGCACGGGACTAGCGGGGGCAGAGACCCAGTACTTC
>TRBJ2-2|-|TRBV7-6|few
CASSLDLPPGELFF
TGTGCCAGCAGCTTAGACCTACCTCCCGGGGAGCTGTTTTTT
>TRBJ1-5|-|TRBV6-2/TRBV6-3|many
CTSSYSSVHQPQHF
TGTACCAGCAGTTACTCGTCAGTCCATCAGCCCCAGCATTTT
>TRBJ1-2|-|TRBV10-2|many
CASSEQAPNYGYTF
TGCGCCAGCAGTGAGCAAGCGCCTAACTATGGCTACACCTTC
>TRBJ1-2|-|TRBV6-1|many
CASSLEAESPNYGYTF
TGTGCCAGCAGTCTCGAGGCCGAATCCCCTAACTATGGCTACACCTTC
>TRBJ1-1|-|TRBV3-1|many
CASSQPPDSRATEAFF
TGTGCCAGCAGCCAGCCCCCGGACAGCCGGGCCACTGAAGCTTTCTTT
>TRBJ2-7|-|TRBV20-1|many
CSASGRSSYEQYF
TGCAGTGCTTCGGGGAGGAGCTCCTACGAGCAGTACTTC